This T cell receptor beta chain is from a study of blood T cell repertoires in COVID-19. Study summary: Nucleic acid was either cDNA or gDNA, and it came from T cells, B-cell-depleted T cells, or PBMCs.

Per the authors' pipeline: Estimation of nucleated cell counts relied on the amplification of reference gene primers. This table comes from immunoSEQ multiplex PCR, and its TCRdb copy is limited to in-frame clones, with some not included. V and J calls and clone size are as listed in that table; D and trimming were resolved from the DNA. The table records about 220,000 clones, around four fifths of them present only once. The germline gives CDR1 LNHNV, CDR2 YYDKDF (reference sequence). The CDR3 spans 16 residues. V was shortened by 0 bases and J by 1 base, with 11 bases between the two germline ends.

This chain uses TRBV15 with TRBJ2-3; D remains ambiguous. This receptor was taken from a man younger than 45 with active or convalescent COVID-19. Sequenced material: peripheral blood. CDR3 region: CATSRDRGSGTDTQYF. The CDR3 DNA reads TGTGCCACCAGCAGAGATCGAGGTTCAGGCACAGATACGCAGTATTTT. The variable domain in full, with the rest retrieved from reference TRBV15 and TRBJ2-3, is DAMVIQNPRYQVTQFGKPVTLSCSQTLNHNVMYWYQQKSSQAPKLLFHYYDKDFNNEADTPDNFQSRRPNTSFCFLDIRSPGLGDTAMYLCATSRDRGSGTDTQYFGPGTRLTVL.